This T cell receptor beta chain is from a study of Tregs in tolerant kidney transplant recipients. Study findings and constraints: Some patients' samples used different primers over time, so nucleotide sequences weren't comparable.

This clone turned up a few times. The target antigen is unknown. The nonmyeloablative bone marrow transplants came from related graft donors, with transient mixed chimerism. Germline CDR1 is ENHRY and CDR2 is SYGVKD. The V end lost 8 bases, the J end lost 2 bases, and 12 bases lay between the germline ends. The CDR3 length is 14 residues. Clones were sequenced by immunoSEQ multiplex PCR, and TCRdb holds only the in-frame ones, with some missing. The sample shows around 86,000 clones, roughly 90% of them seen only once. The TCR originated in a human patient who received a combined kidney and bone marrow transplant. The T cells may partly be graft donor cells. This chain uses TRBV10-3 with TRBJ2-2; no definite D call. This material consisted of CD4+ T cells from blood (PBMCs), taken 24 months after the transplant. The CDR3 coding sequence is TGTGCCATCCAGTTGTCCCGAAACACCGGGGAGCTGTTTTTT. It translates to CAIQLSRNTGELFF.